Given below is one T cell receptor beta chain in context. This entry comes from a study of control samples from healthy donors and cancer patients. The assay was immunoSEQ multiplex PCR, and TCRdb's table has in-frame clones only and misses some. The repertoire includes 160,000 or so clones, about 94% of them detected once, and 14% sits in the top ten. The CDR3 is made up of 13 amino acids. The germline CDR1 and CDR2 sequences are GTSNPN and SVGIG (reference sequence). V was trimmed by 2 bases and J by 2 bases, leaving 10 bases between them. This TCR was sampled from a man aged 55 to 70 with colorectal cancer. The chain is built from TRBV30 and TRBJ2-7; D is possibly TRBD1 (5 bases). The sample taken for sequencing was PBMCs. The CDR3 sequence: CAWSLGVAYEQYF. In DNA, the CDR3 is TGTGCCTGGAGTCTAGGGGTTGCCTACGAGCAGTACTTC.